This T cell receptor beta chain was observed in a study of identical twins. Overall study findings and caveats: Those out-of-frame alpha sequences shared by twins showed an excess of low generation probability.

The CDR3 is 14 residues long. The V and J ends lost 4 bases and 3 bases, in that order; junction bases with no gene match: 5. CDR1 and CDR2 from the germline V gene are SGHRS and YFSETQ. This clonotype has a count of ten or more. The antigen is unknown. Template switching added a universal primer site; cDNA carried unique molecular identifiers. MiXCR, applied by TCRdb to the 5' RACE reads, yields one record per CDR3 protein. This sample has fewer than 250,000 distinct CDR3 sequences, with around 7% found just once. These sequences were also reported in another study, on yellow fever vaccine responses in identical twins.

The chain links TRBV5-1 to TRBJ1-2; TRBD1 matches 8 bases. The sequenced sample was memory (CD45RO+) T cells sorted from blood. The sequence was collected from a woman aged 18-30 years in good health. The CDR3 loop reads CASSPQGEDYGYTF. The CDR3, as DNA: TGCGCCAGCAGCCCACAGGGGGAGGACTATGGCTACACCTTC.